A selection of T cell receptor beta chains follows, all from one sample in a study of blood T cell repertoires in COVID-19. Only in-frame clones appear in the TCRdb table, and some are missing; sequencing was by immunoSEQ multiplex PCR. Here the sample spans around 250,000 clones, about 89% being singletons. Sequencing used PBMCs or T cells enriched from blood (not recorded which). The receptors originated from a human donor in a cohort exposed to, infected with or recovered from COVID-19 (not recorded which). The donor label of this sample is uncertain. The CDR3 runs from the conserved cysteine through the conserved F or W. Clone size is not always given. Where it is, it says once, few, many or a class for expanded clones.

len | abundance | v_gene | CDR3aa
14 | few | TRBV30 | CAWSVGGSLYEQYF
16 | - | TRBV2 | CASSEYDRGYGNTIYF
17 | - | TRBV7-9 | CASSNPGTGDGGNTIYF
15 | - | TRBV5-1 | CASGLAGDNTGELFF
18 | once | TRBV19 | CASSNTWTGKSSGNTIYF
14 | - | TRBV19 | CASRPGQGFAEAFF
15 | few | TRBV19 | CASSTLSASNQPQHF
13 | - | TRBV6-2/TRBV6-3 | CASSPAGTGELFF
14 | - | TRBV11-2 | CASSLSTGPTEAFF
14 | - | TRBV11-2 | CASSKRTGDYGYTF
13 | - | TRBV5-6 | CASSLGGSGEQFF
15 | - | TRBV6-5 | CASSPLGQGVGEQYF
14 | - | TRBV5-1 | CASSLGQGIEKLFF
14 | - | TRBV7-2 | CASKTGTSNQPQHF
16 | - | TRBV5-4 | CASSLGDSGQAYGYTF
14 | - | TRBV2 | CASSGPRLNTEAFF
15 | - | TRBV5-5 | CASSLGGLFTDTQYF
14 | - | TRBV5-1 | CASSPDRLGGTIYF
15 | once | TRBV10-3 | CATSETGGSGNTIYF
15 | - | TRBV2 | CASSEASGGFYGYTF